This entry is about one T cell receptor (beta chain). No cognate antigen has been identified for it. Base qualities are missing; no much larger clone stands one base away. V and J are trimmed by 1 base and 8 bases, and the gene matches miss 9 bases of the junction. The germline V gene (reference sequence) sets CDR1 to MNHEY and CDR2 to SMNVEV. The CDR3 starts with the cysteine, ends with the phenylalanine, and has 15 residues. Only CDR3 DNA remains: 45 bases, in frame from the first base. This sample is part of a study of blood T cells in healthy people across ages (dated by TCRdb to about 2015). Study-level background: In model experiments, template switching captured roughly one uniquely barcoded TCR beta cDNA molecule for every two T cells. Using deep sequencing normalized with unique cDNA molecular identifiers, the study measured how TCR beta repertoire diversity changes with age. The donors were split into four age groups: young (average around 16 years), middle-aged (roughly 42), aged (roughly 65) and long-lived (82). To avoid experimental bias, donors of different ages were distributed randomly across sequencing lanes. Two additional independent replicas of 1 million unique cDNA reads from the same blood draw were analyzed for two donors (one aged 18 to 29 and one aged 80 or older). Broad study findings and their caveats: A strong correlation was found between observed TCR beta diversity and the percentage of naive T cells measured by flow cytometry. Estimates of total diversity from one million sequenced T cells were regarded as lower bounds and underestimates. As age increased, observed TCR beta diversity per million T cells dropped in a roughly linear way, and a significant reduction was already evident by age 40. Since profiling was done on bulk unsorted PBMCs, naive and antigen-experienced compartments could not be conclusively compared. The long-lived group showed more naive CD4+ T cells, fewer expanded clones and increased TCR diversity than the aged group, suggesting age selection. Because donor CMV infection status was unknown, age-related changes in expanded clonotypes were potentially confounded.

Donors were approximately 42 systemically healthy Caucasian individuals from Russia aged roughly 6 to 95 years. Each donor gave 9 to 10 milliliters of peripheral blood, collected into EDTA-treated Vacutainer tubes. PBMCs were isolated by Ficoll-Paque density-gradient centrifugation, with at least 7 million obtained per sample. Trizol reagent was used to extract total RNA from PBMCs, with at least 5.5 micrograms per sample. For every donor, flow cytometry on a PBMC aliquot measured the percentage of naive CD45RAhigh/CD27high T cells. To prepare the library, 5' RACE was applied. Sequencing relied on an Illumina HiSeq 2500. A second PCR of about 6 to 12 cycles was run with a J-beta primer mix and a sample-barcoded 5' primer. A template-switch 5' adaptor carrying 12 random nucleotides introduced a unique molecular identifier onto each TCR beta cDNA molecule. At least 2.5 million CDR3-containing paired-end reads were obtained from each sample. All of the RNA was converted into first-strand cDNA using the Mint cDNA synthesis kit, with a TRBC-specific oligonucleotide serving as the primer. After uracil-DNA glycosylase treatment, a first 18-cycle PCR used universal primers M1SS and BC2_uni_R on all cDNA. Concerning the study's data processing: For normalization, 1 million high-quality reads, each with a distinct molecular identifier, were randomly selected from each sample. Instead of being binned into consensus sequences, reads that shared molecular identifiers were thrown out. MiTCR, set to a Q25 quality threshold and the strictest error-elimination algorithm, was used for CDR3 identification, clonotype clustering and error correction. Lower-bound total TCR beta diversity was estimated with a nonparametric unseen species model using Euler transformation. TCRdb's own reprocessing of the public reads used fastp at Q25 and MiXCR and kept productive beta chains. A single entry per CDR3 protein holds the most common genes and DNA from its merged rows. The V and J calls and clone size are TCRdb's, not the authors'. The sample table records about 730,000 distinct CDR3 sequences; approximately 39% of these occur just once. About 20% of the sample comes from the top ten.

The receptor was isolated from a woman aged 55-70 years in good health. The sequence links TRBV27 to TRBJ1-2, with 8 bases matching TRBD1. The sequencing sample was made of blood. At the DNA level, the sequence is TGTGCCAGCAGTTTATACCCAGGACAGGGAGGGGGCTACACCTTC. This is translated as CASSLYPGQGGGYTF.